The entry that follows covers one T cell receptor beta chain sequence. Its specificity is not known. These data come from a study of a mutant IDH1 vaccine in newly diagnosed glioma. For the study at large: Visit V12 was conducted at week 35 as the safety follow-up. Visit V13 came later, at week 47.

Study-level points and caveats: Pseudoprogression seemingly bore no relation to changes in top peripheral T cell clonotypes.

CDR1 LGHNA and CDR2 YSLEER come from the germline V gene. The CDR3 covers 16 residues. With V trimmed by 4 bases and J by 5 bases, 13 bases remained unmatched. Time point given: week 35, safety follow-up. The content of each vaccine dose was 300 ug of mutant IDH1 20-mer peptide, and topical imiquimod accompanied it. The donors had new WHO grade 3 or 4 astrocytomas; these were IDH1-mutant and ATRX-lost. Some clones are missing from TCRdb's copy, which holds only in-frame ones; the method was immunoSEQ multiplex PCR. This table holds some 70,000 clones, approximately 84% found once. The specimen comprised PBMCs, sampled from a glioma patient whose treatment included an IDH1 peptide vaccine. The origin of this receptor is a young man with glioma. The chain carries TRBV4-3 and TRBJ1-1; 7 bases align to TRBD1. CDR3 bases: TGCGCCAGCAGCCTTCAGGGGGGGCCCTTGGGTACTGAAGCTTTCTTT. It translates to CASSLQGGPLGTEAFF.